The clone carrying this TCR beta chain was seen many times. The antigen is unknown. TCRdb fed the reads into MiXCR, producing one record per CDR3 protein. The data hold 700,000 to 950,000 distinct CDR3 sequences, with around a third observed a single time. This sample is drawn from a study of T cell repertoires in cytomegalovirus infection. Study as a whole: An indication of both CMV infection and matching HLA type came from public TCR beta signatures. Study-wide findings and caveats: Cumulative frequency of public TCR beta families picked out carriers of CMV plus the relevant HLA. CMV-specific HLA-C-restricted TCR beta clonotypes dominated the ex vivo response.

V lost 11 bases to trimming and J lost 0 bases, with 10 bases between them. CDR3 length: 13 residues. The germline V gene encodes CDR1 SGHVS and CDR2 FQNEAQ. The source is a human donor in good health (CMV status not recorded). Some clones in this sample may be carry-over from other donors' samples. The V call is TRBV7-8, the J call TRBJ2-2; no firm D call. Sequencing used cultured CD8+ T cells from PBMCs, obtained from culture after CMV antigen stimulation. The CDR3 DNA follows: TGTGCCCTCTTAAAGCCGAACACCGGGGAGCTGTTTTTT. Translation: CALLKPNTGELFF. Supplemented by reference TRBV7-8 and TRBJ2-2, the full variable domain reads GAGVSQSPRYKVAKRGQDVALRCDPISGHVSLFWYQQALGQGPEFLTYFQNEAQLDKSGLPSDRFFAERPEGSVSTLKIQRTQQEDSAVYLCALLKPNTGELFFGEGSRLTVL.